This TCR beta chain is from a study of chemoradiotherapy in HPV16-positive cancers. Turning to the study itself: Candidate HPV-specific clones and shared TCR motifs came from two HPV16-positive patients. Regarding the study as a whole: HPV-responsive T-cell expansion during chemoradiotherapy was linked to improved recurrence-free survival in HPV16-positive patients.

Samples were taken several times over chemoradiotherapy. Points on this clone: The antigen is unknown.

V was trimmed by 7 bases and J by 3 bases, leaving 28 bases between them. Germline V gene data show CDR1 as MDHEN and CDR2 as SYDVKM. The CDR3 sequence is 18 residues long. Here immunoSEQ multiplex PCR was the method, and the copy in TCRdb shows in-frame clones only, minus some. The sample consists of approximately 17,000 clones, around nine tenths of them appearing once. This material consisted of blood, taken from a patient who underwent chemoradiotherapy. The chain employs TRBV28 and TRBJ2-7, with a weak D call TRBD2 (6 bases). The sequence derives from a human donor with HPV-associated anogenital cancer. The CDR3 nucleotides are TGTGCCAGCACCACCTTTTGGGCCGCGGGGCGTAAGAACTACGAGCAGTACTTC. Its protein product is CASTTFWAAGRKNYEQYF.